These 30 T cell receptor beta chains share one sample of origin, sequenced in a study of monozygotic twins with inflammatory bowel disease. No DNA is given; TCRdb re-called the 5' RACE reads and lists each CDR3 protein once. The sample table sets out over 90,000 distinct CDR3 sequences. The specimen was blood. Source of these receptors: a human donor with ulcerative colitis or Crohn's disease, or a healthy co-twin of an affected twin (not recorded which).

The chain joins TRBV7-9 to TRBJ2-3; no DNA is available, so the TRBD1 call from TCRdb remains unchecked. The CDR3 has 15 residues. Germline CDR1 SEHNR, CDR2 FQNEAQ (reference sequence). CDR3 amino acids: CASKLGTGYTDTQYF.

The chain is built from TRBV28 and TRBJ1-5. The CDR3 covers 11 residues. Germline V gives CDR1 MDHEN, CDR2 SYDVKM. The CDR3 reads CASGSYQPQHF.

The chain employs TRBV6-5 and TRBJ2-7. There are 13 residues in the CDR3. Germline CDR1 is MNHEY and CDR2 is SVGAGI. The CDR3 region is CASSYARGYEQYF.

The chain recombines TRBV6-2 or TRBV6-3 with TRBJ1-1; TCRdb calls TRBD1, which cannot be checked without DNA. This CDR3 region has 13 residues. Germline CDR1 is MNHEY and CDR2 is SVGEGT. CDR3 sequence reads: CASTLQGNTEAFF.

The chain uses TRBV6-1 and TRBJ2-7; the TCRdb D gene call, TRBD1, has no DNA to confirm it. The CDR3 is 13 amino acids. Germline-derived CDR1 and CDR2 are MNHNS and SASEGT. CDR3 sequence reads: CASSEQGTYEQYF.

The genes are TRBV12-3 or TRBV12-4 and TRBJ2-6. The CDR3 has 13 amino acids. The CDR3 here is CASMGSGANVLTF.

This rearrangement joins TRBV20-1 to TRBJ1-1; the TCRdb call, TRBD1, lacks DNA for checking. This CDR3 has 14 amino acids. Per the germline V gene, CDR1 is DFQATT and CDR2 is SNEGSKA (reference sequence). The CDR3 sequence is CSASGTGYVTEAFF.

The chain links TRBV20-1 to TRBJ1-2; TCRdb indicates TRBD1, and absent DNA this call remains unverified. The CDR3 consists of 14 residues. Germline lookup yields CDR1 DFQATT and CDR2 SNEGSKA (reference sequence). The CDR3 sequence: CSARVGTGIYGYTF.

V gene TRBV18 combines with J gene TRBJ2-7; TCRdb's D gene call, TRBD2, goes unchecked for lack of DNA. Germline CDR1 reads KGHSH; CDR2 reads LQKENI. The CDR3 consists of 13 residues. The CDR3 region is CASSPTKLEGQYF.

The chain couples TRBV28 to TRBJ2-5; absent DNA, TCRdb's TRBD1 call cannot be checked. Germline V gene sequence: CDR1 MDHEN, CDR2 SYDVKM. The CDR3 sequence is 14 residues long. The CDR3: CASSSPTYQETQYF.

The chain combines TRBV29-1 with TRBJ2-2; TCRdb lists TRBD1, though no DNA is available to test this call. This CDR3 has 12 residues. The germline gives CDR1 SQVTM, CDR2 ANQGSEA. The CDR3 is CSALTGTGELLF.

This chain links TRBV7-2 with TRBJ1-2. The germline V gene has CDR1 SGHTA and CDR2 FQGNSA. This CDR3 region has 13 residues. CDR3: CASSLTTGYGYTF.

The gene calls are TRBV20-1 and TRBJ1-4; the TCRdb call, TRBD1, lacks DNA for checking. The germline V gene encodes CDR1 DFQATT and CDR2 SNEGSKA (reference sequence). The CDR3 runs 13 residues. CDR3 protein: CSATQGSSEKLFF.

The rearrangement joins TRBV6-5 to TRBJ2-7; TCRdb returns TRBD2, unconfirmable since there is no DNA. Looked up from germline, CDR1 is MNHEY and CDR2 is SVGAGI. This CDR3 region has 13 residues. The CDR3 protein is CASRGSGGLEQYF.

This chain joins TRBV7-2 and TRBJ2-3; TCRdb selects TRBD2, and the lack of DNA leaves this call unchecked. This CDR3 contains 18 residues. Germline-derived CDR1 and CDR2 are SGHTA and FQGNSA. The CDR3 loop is CASSSPGLAGAWRDTQYF.

This chain's CDR3 is CASRMAQAAQYF. V is TRBV6-5 and J is TRBJ2-7; TCRdb's assignment of TRBD2 cannot be checked, as there is no DNA. Germline values: CDR1 MNHEY, CDR2 SVGAGI. This CDR3 comprises 12 residues.

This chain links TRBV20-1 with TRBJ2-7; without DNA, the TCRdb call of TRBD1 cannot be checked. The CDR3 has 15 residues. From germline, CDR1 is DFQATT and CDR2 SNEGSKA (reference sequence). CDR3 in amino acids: CSASISGGKAYEQYF.

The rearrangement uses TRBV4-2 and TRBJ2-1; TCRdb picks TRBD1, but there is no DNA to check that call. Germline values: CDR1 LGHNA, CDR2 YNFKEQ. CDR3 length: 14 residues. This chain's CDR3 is CASSRGGAGDEQFF.

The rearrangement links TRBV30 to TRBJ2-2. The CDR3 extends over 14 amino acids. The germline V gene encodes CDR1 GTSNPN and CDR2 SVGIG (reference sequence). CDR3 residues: CAWSVTGNTGELFF.

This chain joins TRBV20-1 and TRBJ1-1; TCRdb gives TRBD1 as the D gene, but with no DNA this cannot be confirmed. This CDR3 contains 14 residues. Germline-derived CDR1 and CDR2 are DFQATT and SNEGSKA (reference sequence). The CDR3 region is CSALQPGGKTEAFF.

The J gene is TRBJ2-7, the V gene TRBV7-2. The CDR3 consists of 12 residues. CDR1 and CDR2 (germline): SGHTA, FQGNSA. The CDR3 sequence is CASSLAKYQQYF.

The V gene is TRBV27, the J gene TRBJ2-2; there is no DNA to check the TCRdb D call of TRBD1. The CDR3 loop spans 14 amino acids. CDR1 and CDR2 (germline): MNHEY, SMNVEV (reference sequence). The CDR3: CACQRQGKKGELFF.

This CDR3 is CASSSRAETQYF. J is TRBJ2-5 and V is TRBV12-3 or TRBV12-4. The CDR3 contains 12 residues.

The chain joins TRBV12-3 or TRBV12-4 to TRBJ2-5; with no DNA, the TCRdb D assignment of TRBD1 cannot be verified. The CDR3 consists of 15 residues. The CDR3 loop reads CASSLSQGTQETQYF.

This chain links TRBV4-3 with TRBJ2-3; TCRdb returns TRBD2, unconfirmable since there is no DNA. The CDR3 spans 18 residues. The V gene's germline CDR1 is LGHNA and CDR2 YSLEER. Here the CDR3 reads CASSQDRGRAQRGDTQYF.

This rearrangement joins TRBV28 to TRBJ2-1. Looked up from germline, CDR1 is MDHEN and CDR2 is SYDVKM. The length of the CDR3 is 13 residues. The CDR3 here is CASTLKTGRSQFF.

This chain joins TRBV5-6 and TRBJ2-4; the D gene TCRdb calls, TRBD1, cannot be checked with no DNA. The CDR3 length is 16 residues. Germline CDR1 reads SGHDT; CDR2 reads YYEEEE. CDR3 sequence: CASSKRVVGTGDMQYF.

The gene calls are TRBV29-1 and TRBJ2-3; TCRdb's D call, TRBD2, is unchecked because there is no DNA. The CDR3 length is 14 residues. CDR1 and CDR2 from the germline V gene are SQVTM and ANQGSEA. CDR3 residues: CSVDTSIFTDTQYF.

This chain's CDR3 is CASSPGAARSYEQYF. V and J are TRBV5-1 and TRBJ2-7; TCRdb calls TRBD2, which cannot be checked without DNA. This CDR3 is built from 15 residues. Germline V gene lookup returns CDR1 SGHRS and CDR2 YFSETQ.

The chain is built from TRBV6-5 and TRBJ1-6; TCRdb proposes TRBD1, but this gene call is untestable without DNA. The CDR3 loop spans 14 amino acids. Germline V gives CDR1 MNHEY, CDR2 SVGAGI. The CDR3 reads CASSSDRGYSPLHF.